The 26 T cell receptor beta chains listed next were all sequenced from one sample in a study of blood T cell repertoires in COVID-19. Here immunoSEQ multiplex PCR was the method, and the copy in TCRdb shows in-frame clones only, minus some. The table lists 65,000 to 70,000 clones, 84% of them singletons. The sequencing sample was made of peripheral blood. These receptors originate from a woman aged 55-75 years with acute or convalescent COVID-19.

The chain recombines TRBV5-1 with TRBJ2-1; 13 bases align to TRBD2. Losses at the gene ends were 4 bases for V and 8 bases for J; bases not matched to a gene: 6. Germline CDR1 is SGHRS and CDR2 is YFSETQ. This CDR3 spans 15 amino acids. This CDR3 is CASSRTSGGPDEQFF. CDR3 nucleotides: TGCGCCAGCAGCCGGACTAGCGGGGGCCCAGATGAGCAGTTCTTC.

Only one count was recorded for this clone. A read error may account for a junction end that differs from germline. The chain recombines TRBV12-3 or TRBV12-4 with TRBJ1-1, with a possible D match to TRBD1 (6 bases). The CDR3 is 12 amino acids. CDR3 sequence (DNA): TGTGCCAGCAGTTTAAGGCCGGGACACCAGGTCTTT. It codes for CASSLRPGHQVF.

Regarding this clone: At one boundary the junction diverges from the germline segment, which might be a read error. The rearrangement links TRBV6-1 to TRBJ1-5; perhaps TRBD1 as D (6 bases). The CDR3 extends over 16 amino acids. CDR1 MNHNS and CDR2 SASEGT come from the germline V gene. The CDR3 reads CASCDRISYSNQPQHF. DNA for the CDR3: TGTGCCAGCTGTGACAGGATCTCCTATAGCAATCAGCCCCAGCATTTT.

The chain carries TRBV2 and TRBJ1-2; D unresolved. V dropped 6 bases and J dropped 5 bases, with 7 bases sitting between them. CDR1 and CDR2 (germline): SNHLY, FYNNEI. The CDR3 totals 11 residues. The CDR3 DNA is TGTGCCAGCAGGAGGGTGTATGGCTACACCTTC. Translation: CASRRVYGYTF.

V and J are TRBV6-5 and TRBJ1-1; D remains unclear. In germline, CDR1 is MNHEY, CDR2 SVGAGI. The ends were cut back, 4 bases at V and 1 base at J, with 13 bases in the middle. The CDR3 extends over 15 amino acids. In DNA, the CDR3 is TGTGCCAGCAGTTCCCGGCCCGGGGAGAACACTGAAGCTTTCTTT. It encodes CASSSRPGENTEAFF.

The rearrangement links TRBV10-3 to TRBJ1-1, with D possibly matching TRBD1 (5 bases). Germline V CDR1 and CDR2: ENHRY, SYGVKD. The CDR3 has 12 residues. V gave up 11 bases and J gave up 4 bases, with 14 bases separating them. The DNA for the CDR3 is TGTGCCTCCCATGGGGGAGGCACTGAAGCTTTCTTT. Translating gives CASHGGGTEAFF.

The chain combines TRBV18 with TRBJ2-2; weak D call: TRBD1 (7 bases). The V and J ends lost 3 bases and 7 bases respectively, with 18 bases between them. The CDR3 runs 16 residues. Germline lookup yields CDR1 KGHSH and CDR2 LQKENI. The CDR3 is CASSPFDRDFGGELFF. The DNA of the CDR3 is TGTGCCAGCTCACCCTTCGACAGGGACTTCGGCGGGGAGCTGTTTTTT. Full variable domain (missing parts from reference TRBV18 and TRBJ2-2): NAGVMQNPRHLVRRRGQEARLRCSPMKGHSHVYWYRQLPEEGLKFMVYLQKENIIDESGMPKERFSAEFPKEGPSILRIQQVVRGDSAAYFCASSPFDRDFGGELFFGEGSRLTVL.

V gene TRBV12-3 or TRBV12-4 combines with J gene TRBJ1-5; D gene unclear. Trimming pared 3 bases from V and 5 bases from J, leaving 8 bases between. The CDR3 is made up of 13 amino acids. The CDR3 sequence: CASSLSEDQPQHF. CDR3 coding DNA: TGTGCCAGCAGTTTGTCCGAGGATCAGCCCCAGCATTTT.

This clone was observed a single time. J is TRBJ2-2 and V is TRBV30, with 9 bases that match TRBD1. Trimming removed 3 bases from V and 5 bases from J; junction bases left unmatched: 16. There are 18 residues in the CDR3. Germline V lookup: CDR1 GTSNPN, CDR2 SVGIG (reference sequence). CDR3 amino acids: CAWRLRPGQGVRTGELFF. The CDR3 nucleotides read TGTGCCTGGAGGTTGCGACCGGGACAGGGCGTTCGGACCGGGGAGCTGTTTTTT.

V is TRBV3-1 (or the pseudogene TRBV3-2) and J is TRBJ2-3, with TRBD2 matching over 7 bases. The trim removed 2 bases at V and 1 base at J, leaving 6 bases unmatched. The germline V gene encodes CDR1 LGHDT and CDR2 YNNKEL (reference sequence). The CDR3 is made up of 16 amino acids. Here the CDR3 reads CASSQNGGGRTDTQYF. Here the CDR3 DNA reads TGTGCCAGCAGCCAAAATGGGGGGGGACGCACAGATACGCAGTATTTT.

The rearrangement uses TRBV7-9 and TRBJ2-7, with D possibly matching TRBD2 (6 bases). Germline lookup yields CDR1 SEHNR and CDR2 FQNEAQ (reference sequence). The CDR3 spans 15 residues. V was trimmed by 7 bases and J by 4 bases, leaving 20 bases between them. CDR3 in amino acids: CASNPIGGRVYEQYF. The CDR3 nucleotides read TGTGCCAGCAACCCAATCGGAGGGCGGGTTTACGAGCAGTACTTC.

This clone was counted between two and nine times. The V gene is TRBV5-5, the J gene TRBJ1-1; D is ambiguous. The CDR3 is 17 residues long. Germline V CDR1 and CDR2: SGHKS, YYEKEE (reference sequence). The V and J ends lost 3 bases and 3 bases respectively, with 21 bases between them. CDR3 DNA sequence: TGTGCCAGCAGCTCCGCGGAAACGACGGCGTCCTACACTGAAGCTTTCTTT. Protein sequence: CASSSAETTASYTEAFF.

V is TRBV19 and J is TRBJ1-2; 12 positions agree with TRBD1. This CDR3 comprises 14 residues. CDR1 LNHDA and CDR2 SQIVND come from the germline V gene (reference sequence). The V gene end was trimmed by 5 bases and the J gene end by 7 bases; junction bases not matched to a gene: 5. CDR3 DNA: TGTGCCAGTAGTCTGGGACAGGGGGCGGGTGGCTACACCTTC. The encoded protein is CASSLGQGAGGYTF. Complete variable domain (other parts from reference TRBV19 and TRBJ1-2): DGGITQSPKYLFRKEGQNVTLSCEQNLNHDAMYWYRQDPGQGLRLIYYSQIVNDFQKGDIAEGYSVSREKKESFPLTVTSAQKNPTAFYLCASSLGQGAGGYTFGSGTRLTVV.

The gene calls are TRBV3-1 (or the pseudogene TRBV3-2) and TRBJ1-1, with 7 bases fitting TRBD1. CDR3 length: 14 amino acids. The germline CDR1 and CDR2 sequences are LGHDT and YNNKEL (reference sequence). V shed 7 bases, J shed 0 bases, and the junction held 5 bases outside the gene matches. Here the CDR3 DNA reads TGTGCCAGCAACACAGGGGACATGAACACTGAAGCTTTCTTT. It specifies CASNTGDMNTEAFF.

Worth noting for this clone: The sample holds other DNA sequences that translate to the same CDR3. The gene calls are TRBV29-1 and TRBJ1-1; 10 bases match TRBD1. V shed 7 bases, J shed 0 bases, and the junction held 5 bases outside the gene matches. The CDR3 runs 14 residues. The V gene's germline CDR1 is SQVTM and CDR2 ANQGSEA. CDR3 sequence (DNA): TGCAGCGCCCGGGACAGGGGAATGAACACTGAAGCTTTCTTT. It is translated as CSARDRGMNTEAFF.

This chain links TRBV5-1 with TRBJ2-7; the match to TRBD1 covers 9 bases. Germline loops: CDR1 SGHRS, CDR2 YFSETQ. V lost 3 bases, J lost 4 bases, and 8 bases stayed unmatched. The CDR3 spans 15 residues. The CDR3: CASSSGQGHVYEQYF. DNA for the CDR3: TGCGCCAGCAGCTCAGGACAGGGGCATGTATACGAGCAGTACTTC.

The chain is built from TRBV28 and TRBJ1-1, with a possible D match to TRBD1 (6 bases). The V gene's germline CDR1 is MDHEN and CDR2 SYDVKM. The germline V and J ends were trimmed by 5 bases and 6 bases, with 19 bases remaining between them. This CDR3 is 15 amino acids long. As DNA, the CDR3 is TGTGCCAGCAGTGAACCCTCCAGGGGACATCCTGAAGCTTTCTTT. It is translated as CASSEPSRGHPEAFF.

The chain's CDR3 is CASSPRTGDQETQYF. CDR3 nucleotide sequence: TGTGCCAGCAGCCCGCGGACGGGGGACCAAGAGACCCAGTACTTC. This rearrangement joins TRBV13 to TRBJ2-5; D might be TRBD2 (6 bases). V shed 5 bases and J shed 0 bases, with 13 bases lying between them. Germline lookup yields CDR1 PRHDT and CDR2 FYEKMQ (reference sequence). The CDR3 length is 15 residues.

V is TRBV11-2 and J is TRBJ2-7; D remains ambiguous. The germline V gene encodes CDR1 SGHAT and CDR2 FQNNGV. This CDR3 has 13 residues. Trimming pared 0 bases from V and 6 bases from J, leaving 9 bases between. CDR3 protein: CASSLESRAEQYF. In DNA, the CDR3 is TGTGCCAGCAGCTTAGAGAGTCGAGCCGAGCAGTACTTC.

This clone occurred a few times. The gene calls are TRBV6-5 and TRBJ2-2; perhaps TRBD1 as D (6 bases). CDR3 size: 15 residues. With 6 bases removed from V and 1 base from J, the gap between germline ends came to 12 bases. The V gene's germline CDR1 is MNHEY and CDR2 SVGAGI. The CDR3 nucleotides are TGTGCCAGCAGAGTCCAGGGGTTGAACACCGGGGAGCTGTTTTTT. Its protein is CASRVQGLNTGELFF.

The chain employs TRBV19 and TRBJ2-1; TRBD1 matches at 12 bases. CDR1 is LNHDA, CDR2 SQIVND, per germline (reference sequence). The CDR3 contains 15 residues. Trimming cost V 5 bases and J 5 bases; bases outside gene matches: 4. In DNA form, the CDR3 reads TGTGCCAGTAGTCCGGGACAGGGGGCAAACAATGAGCAGTTCTTC. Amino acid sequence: CASSPGQGANNEQFF.

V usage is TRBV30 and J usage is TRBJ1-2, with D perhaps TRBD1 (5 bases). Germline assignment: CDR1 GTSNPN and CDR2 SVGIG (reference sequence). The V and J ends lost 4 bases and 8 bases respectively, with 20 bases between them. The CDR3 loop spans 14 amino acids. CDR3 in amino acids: CAWTFRGSGQGYTF. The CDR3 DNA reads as TGTGCCTGGACTTTTAGGGGCTCTGGTCAGGGCTACACCTTC.

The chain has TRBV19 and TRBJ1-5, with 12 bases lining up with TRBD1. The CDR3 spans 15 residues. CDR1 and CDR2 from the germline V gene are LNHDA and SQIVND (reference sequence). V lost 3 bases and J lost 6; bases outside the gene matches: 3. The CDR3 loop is CASSMGTGGSQPQHF. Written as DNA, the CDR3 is TGTGCCAGTAGTATGGGGACAGGGGGCAGTCAGCCCCAGCATTTT.

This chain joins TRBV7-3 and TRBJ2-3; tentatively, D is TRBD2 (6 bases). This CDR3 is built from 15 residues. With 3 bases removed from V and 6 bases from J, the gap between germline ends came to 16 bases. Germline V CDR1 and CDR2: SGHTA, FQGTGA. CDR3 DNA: TGTGCCAGCAGCTTTGGGGGGACTTCTATGGATACGCAGTATTTT. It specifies CASSFGGTSMDTQYF.

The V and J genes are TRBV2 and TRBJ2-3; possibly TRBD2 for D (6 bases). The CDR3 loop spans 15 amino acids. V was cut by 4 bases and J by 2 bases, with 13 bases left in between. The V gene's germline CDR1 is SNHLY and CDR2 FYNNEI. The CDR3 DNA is TGTGCCAGCAGTGCCGGGGACTTCACCACAGATACGCAGTATTTT. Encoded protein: CASSAGDFTTDTQYF.

CDR3 in DNA: TGCAGCGCCGCAAGGACAGGGGAGGGAGAGCAGTACTTC. Its translation: CSAARTGEGEQYF. The chain uses TRBV29-1 and TRBJ2-7; 9 nucleotides line up with TRBD1. Per germline, CDR1 SQVTM and CDR2 ANQGSEA. This CDR3 spans 13 amino acids. V was clipped by 7 bases and J by 7 bases; unmatched bases: 11.